Below, 9 T cell receptor beta chains from the same sample are listed, as sequenced in a study of blood T cells in healthy people across ages. For the second PCR, which ran for about 7 to 11 cycles, a sample-barcoded 5' primer and a J-beta primer mix were used. TCRdb re-called the 5' RACE reads with MiXCR, one entry per CDR3 protein. This sample has about 570,000 distinct CDR3 sequences, with approximately 25% found just once. The sample consisted of blood. Source of these receptors: a woman in her seventies in good health.

This clonotype was detected only a few times. The CDR3 DNA sequence: TGTGCCAGCAGCCGACAGGGGATGGCATACGAGCAGTACTTC. As protein: CASSRQGMAYEQYF. The chain carries TRBV28 and TRBJ2-7, with 8 nucleotides matching TRBD1. CDR1 MDHEN and CDR2 SYDVKM come from the germline V gene. The CDR3 is 14 residues long. V dropped 6 bases and J dropped 4; count of bases not matched to a gene: 8. The variable domain in full, completed from reference TRBV28 and TRBJ2-7, reads DVKVTQSSRYLVKRTGEKVFLECVQDMDHENMFWYRQDPGLGLRLIYFSYDVKMKEKGDIPEGYSVSREKKERFSLILESASTNQTSMYLCASSRQGMAYEQYFGPGTRLTVT.

V usage is TRBV7-3 and J usage is TRBJ2-1; the match to TRBD2 covers 10 bases. This CDR3 is 15 amino acids long. Germline V gene sequence: CDR1 SGHTA, CDR2 FQGTGA. V lost 8 bases and J lost 2; bases outside the gene matches: 6. The CDR3 loop is CASRKAGGAYNEQFF. The CDR3 bases are TGTGCCAGCCGCAAAGCGGGGGGGGCCTACAATGAGCAGTTCTTC.

The table lists this clonotype with a few counts. V usage is TRBV10-3 and J usage is TRBJ1-1; maybe TRBD1 (5 bases). This CDR3 is 13 amino acids long. Looked up from germline, CDR1 is ENHRY and CDR2 is SYGVKD. Trimming removed 4 bases at V and 11 bases at J, with 17 bases between. The CDR3 sequence is CAISGAVKGWAFF. CDR3 nucleotide sequence: TGTGCCATCAGTGGGGCCGTTAAGGGGTGGGCTTTCTTT.

This clonotype was observed a few times. The genes are TRBV15 and TRBJ1-1; unclear D gene. The CDR3 totals 14 residues. Germline V lookup: CDR1 LNHNV, CDR2 YYDKDF (reference sequence). Trimming left V 1 base short and J 3 bases short, with 9 bases between. CDR3 coding DNA: TGTGCCACCAGCAGAGGGGGAGCGGACACTGAAGCTTTCTTT. Encoded protein: CATSRGGADTEAFF.

In its sample, this clonotype was seen once. The CDR3 protein is CSARLAGGTTNNEQFF. The CDR3 DNA sequence: TGCAGTGCTAGGTTAGCGGGAGGTACTACCAACAATGAGCAGTTCTTC. V and J are TRBV20-1 and TRBJ2-1, with 10 nucleotides matching TRBD2. The CDR3 has 16 residues. V lost 3 bases and J lost 5; bases outside the gene matches: 10. The germline V gene has CDR1 DFQATT and CDR2 SNEGSKA (reference sequence).

This clonotype was observed a handful of times. The V gene is TRBV12-3 or TRBV12-4, the J gene TRBJ2-7; maybe TRBD1 (6 bases). The CDR3 is 14 residues long. V lost 3 bases, J lost 5 bases, and 14 bases lay in between. The chain's CDR3 is CASSFWQGNNEQYF. DNA for the CDR3: TGTGCCAGCAGTTTCTGGCAGGGGAATAACGAGCAGTACTTC.

This clonotype was counted only a few times. V usage is TRBV7-2 and J usage is TRBJ2-7; TRBD2 agrees at 11 bases. Germline trimming cut 5 bases from V and 6 bases from J; bases unmatched to any gene: 3. The CDR3 consists of 13 residues. Germline V lookup: CDR1 SGHTA, CDR2 FQGNSA. Written as DNA, the CDR3 is TGTGCCAGCAGCCACGGGACTAGCGGCGAGCAGTACTTC. Translating gives CASSHGTSGEQYF.

The chain links TRBV5-1 to TRBJ2-2; D gene ambiguous. Looked up from germline, CDR1 is SGHRS and CDR2 is YFSETQ. The V end lost 6 bases, the J end lost 2 bases, and 5 bases lay between the germline ends. The CDR3 has 12 amino acids. CDR3 nucleotide sequence: TGCGCCAGCACGGCAAACACCGGGGAGCTGTTTTTT. The encoded protein is CASTANTGELFF. Using reference TRBV5-1 and TRBJ2-2 for the parts outside the CDR3, the full variable domain is KAGVTQTPRYLIKTRGQQVTLSCSPISGHRSVSWYQQTPGQGLQFLFEYFSETQRNKGNFPGRFSGRQFSNSRSEMNVSTLELGDSALYLCASTANTGELFFGEGSRLTVL.

The chain links TRBV5-5 to TRBJ1-2, with D possibly matching TRBD1 (5 bases). The CDR3 covers 14 residues. Trimming removed 4 bases at V and 0 bases at J, with 10 bases between. Germline V CDR1 and CDR2: SGHKS, YYEKEE (reference sequence). CDR3 nucleotides: TGTGCCAGCAGCCCAGGGACCTCTAACTATGGCTACACCTTC. Translated: CASSPGTSNYGYTF. Together with reference TRBV5-5 and TRBJ1-2, the CDR3 gives the full variable domain: DAGVTQSPTHLIKTRGQQVTLRCSPISGHKSVSWYQQVLGQGPQFIFQYYEKEERGRGNFPDRFSARQFPNYSSELNVNALLLGDSALYLCASSPGTSNYGYTFGSGTRLTVV.